The 20 T cell receptor beta chains below were found in one sample sequenced in a study of T cell clonality in common variable immunodeficiency. The method was immunoSEQ multiplex PCR; TCRdb's version includes in-frame clones alone and lacks a portion of them. The data show fewer than 60,000 clones, with none appearing a single time. Sequenced input: peripheral blood mononuclear cells. The source of these receptors is a person aged 18 to 75 in good health.

This clone was seen at least ten times. The read ends 3 residues early relative to the CDR3; the germline J gene fills the gap. V is TRBV20-1 and J is TRBJ1-6; tentative D call: TRBD1 (6 bases). The CDR3 sequence is 18 residues long. CDR1 and CDR2 (germline): DFQATT, SNEGSKA (reference sequence). The ends were cut back, 8 bases at V and 10 bases at J, with 33 bases in the middle. The CDR3 DNA, read in part, is TGCAGTACTATAACAGGGTTAAAGTCTCGGGGAAGATGGTCACCC. Encoded protein: CSTITGLKSRGRWSP. The CDR3 as a whole reads CSTITGLKSRGRWSPLHF.

There are many counts of this clone. This CDR3 is CSGTSDTDTQYF. Incomplete CDR3 DNA: TGCAGCGGAACTAGCGACACAGATACG. The chain employs TRBV29-1 and TRBJ2-3, with 7 bases matching TRBD2. The CDR3 end is not reached by the read, which stops 3 residues before it; the germline J gene fills it in. V shed 7 bases, J shed 2 bases, and the junction held 3 bases outside the gene matches. This CDR3 region has 12 residues. CDR1 is SQVTM and CDR2 is ANQGSEA in the germline V gene.

This clone was observed a handful of times. The read stops 3 residues short of the end of the CDR3; the missing end is completed from the germline J gene. V gene TRBV7-9 combines with J gene TRBJ2-7; D is undetermined. V was shortened by 1 base and J by 4 bases, with 8 bases between the two germline ends. Per the germline V gene, CDR1 is SEHNR and CDR2 is FQNEAQ (reference sequence). This CDR3 is 13 amino acids long. The chain's CDR3 is CASSLDGKYEQYF. The CDR3 bases that were read are TGTGCCAGCAGCTTAGATGGCAAATACGAG.

This clone occurred many times. The read ends 3 residues shy of where the CDR3 ends; the end is completed using the germline J gene. The chain uses TRBV20-1 and TRBJ2-7; TRBD2 matches at 10 bases. This CDR3 has 13 amino acids. The V gene's germline CDR1 is DFQATT and CDR2 SNEGSKA (reference sequence). V lost 3 bases and J lost 3; bases outside the gene matches: 2. Incomplete CDR3 DNA: TGCAGTGCTAGCGCTAGCGGGGGCTACGAG. This sequence encodes CSASASGGYE. The full-length CDR3 reads as CSASASGGYEQYF.

CDR3 loop: CASSAPPTSGTTYEQYF. CDR3 bases read: TGTGCCAGCAGCGCGCCTCCGACTAGCGGAACAACCTACGAG. This sequence joins TRBV7-8 and TRBJ2-7, with 9 bases identical to TRBD2. The CDR3 extends 3 residues past the end of the read, so its final part is completed from the germline J gene. This CDR3 contains 17 residues. Trimming at V came to 5 bases and at J to 2 bases, leaving 13 bases not matched to a gene. Germline values: CDR1 SGHVS, CDR2 FQNEAQ.

Ten or more counts support this clone. The read gets to within 3 residues of the CDR3 end, and the germline J gene fills in the rest. The V call is TRBV5-1, the J call TRBJ2-3; 10 bases line up with TRBD2. CDR1 is SGHRS and CDR2 is YFSETQ in the germline V gene. After removal of 3 bases from V and 0 bases from J, the junction contained 4 bases not matched to a gene. This CDR3 is 16 amino acids long. The CDR3 loop is CASSSLLAGSTDTQYF. CDR3 bases read: TGCGCCAGCAGCTCCTTACTAGCGGGGAGCACAGATACG.

This clone has a handful of counts. The read gets to within 3 residues of the CDR3 end, and the germline J gene fills in the rest. V usage is TRBV5-1 and J usage is TRBJ2-7; TRBD1 agrees at 11 bases. Germline loops: CDR1 SGHRS, CDR2 YFSETQ. CDR3 length: 15 amino acids. The V segment lost 2 bases and the J segment 5 bases; nucleotides outside the gene matches: 6. Here the CDR3 reads CASSFPGTGGNEQYF. The covered CDR3 bases are TGCGCCAGCAGCTTTCCCGGGACAGGGGGGAACGAG.

This clone was seen a few times. CDR3 bases read: TGTGCCTGGAGTAGGGGAAGACAGCCG. Translating it yields CAWSRGRQP. The CDR3 as a whole reads CAWSRGRQPQYF. The V call is TRBV30, the J call TRBJ2-3; possible D gene TRBD1, 5 bases. The read stops 3 residues short of the end of the CDR3; the missing end is completed from the germline J gene. The CDR3 covers 12 residues. In germline, CDR1 is GTSNPN, CDR2 SVGIG (reference sequence).

This clone was detected ten times or more. Read data end 3 residues before the CDR3 end; the end is taken from the germline J gene. The chain couples TRBV10-1 to TRBJ1-1; TRBD1 is a possible D gene (6 bases). This CDR3 spans 14 amino acids. Germline V gene sequence: CDR1 WNHNN, CDR2 SYGVQD (reference sequence). With 0 bases removed from V and 4 bases from J, the gap between germline ends came to 9 bases. The DNA read from the CDR3 is TGCGCCAGCAGTGAGTCGAGAGGGGGCACTGAA. Protein: CASSESRGGTE. The whole CDR3 protein is CASSESRGGTEAFF.

In its sample, this clone was seen a few times. The read ends 3 residues early relative to the CDR3; the germline J gene fills the gap. The chain carries TRBV7-9 and TRBJ1-4; D gene ambiguous. The CDR3 extends over 12 amino acids. Germline assignment: CDR1 SEHNR and CDR2 FQNEAQ (reference sequence). Incomplete CDR3 DNA: TGTGCCAGTACCATAAACAATTCACCA. Its protein is CASTINNSP. From start to end, the CDR3 is CASTINNSPLFF.

In this sample, this clone turned up a few times. The read ends 3 residues shy of where the CDR3 ends; the end is completed using the germline J gene. V is TRBV5-1 and J is TRBJ2-7; 11 bases match TRBD1. The length of the CDR3 is 14 residues. V shed 4 bases and J 5 bases; nucleotides not matched to a gene: 5. In germline, CDR1 is SGHRS, CDR2 YFSETQ. The sequenced CDR3 bases are TGCGCCAGCAGCCTGGGGACAGGGGGGAACGAG. Translation gives CASSLGTGGNE. Given in full, the CDR3 is CASSLGTGGNEQYF.

In the case of this clone: A junction boundary mismatches the germline segment, possibly from a read error. The CDR3 end lies 3 residues beyond the end of the read and is filled in from the germline J gene. The chain uses TRBV18 and TRBJ2-3; no definite D call. Germline loops: CDR1 KGHSH, CDR2 LQKENI. The CDR3 totals 12 residues. The sequenced part of the CDR3 DNA is TGTGCCAGCTCACCAGATTCAGAGACG. Translation: CASSPDSET. The full-length CDR3 reads as CASSPDSETQYF.

This clone was detected only a few times. The CDR3 extends 3 residues past the end of the read, so its final part is completed from the germline J gene. The chain is built from TRBV5-1 and TRBJ2-1; 11 bases are shared with TRBD2. CDR3 length: 16 amino acids. Germline-derived CDR1 and CDR2 are SGHRS and YFSETQ. The V gene end was trimmed by 4 bases and the J gene end by 5 bases; junction bases not matched to a gene: 8. CDR3 DNA, as far as it was read: TGCGCCAGCAGCGGGGGGATAGCGGGAGGGGACAATGAG. Amino acids: CASSGGIAGGDNE. In full, the CDR3 reads CASSGGIAGGDNEQFF.

This clone has ten or more counts. The read comes to an end 3 residues before the CDR3 does, leaving the germline J gene to fill in the end. The chain recombines TRBV18 with TRBJ2-7; D not resolved. This CDR3 spans 13 amino acids. Germline V gene lookup returns CDR1 KGHSH and CDR2 LQKENI. The V end lost 5 bases, the J end lost 1 base, and 9 bases lay between the germline ends. CDR3 DNA (partial): TGTGCCAGCTCAGTGACAAATTCCTACGAG. It yields the protein CASSVTNSYE. The complete CDR3 reads CASSVTNSYEQYF.

This clone was seen at least ten times. The DNA ends 3 residues before the CDR3 does, and the rest of the CDR3 is filled in from the germline J gene. This rearrangement joins TRBV7-8 to TRBJ2-3; D is undetermined. Germline CDR1 SGHVS, CDR2 FQNEAQ. The CDR3 has 11 amino acids. The V gene lost 5 bases and the J gene lost 4 bases, with 4 bases spanning the gap. CDR3 residues: CASSAADTQYF. The sequenced part of the CDR3 DNA is TGTGCCAGCAGCGCGGCAGATACG.

This clone has a count of ten or more. The missing CDR3 end, 3 residues past where the read stops, is filled in from the germline J gene. The chain carries TRBV6-4 and TRBJ2-7, with 7 bases aligning to TRBD2. This CDR3 is built from 15 residues. Germline values: CDR1 MRHNA, CDR2 SNTAGT. Trimming cost V 3 bases and J 2 bases; bases outside gene matches: 7. This chain's CDR3 is CASSDRPSGAYEQYF. The part of the CDR3 DNA that was read is TGTGCCAGCAGTGATCGGCCTAGCGGCGCCTACGAG.

This clone was seen many times. The CDR3 is cut off 3 residues early in the read; its end comes from the germline J gene. The rearrangement links TRBV29-1 to TRBJ2-5; D remains unclear. The CDR3 covers 12 residues. V lost 6 bases, J lost 2 bases, and 10 bases lay in between. Germline V gives CDR1 SQVTM, CDR2 ANQGSEA. The CDR3 region is CSVKYTQETQYF. Partial CDR3 DNA: TGCAGCGTCAAGTACACGCAAGAGACC. Using reference TRBV29-1 and TRBJ2-5 for the parts outside the CDR3, the full variable domain is SAVISQKPSRDICQRGTSLTIQCQVDSQVTMMFWYRQQPGQSLTLIATANQGSEATYESGFVIDKFPISRPNLTFSTLTVSNMSPEDSSIYLCSVKYTQETQYFGPGTRLLVL.

This clone has a count of ten or more. The read stops 3 residues short of the end of the CDR3; the missing end is completed from the germline J gene. V is TRBV18 and J is TRBJ2-1; unclear D gene. Germline lookup yields CDR1 KGHSH and CDR2 LQKENI. V was trimmed by 0 bases and J by 2 bases, leaving 8 bases between them. This CDR3 contains 15 residues. The CDR3 region is CASSPPVAAYNEQFF. The covered CDR3 bases are TGTGCCAGCTCACCACCGGTTGCAGCCTACAATGAG.

This clone was observed many times. Read sequence stops 3 residues before the CDR3 end, and the germline J gene provides the missing end. The rearrangement joins TRBV5-6 to TRBJ2-2, with D hard to call. V lost 1 base to trimming and J lost 3 bases, with 4 bases between them. Germline V CDR1 and CDR2: SGHDT, YYEEEE. The CDR3 loop spans 13 amino acids. The CDR3 protein is CASSLSDTGELFF. The CDR3 bases that were read are TGTGCCAGCAGCTTGTCGGACACCGGGGAG.

This clone was seen many times. The CDR3 end lies 3 residues beyond the end of the read and is filled in from the germline J gene. V gene TRBV20-1 combines with J gene TRBJ2-2, with 11 bases fitting TRBD2. The germline V gene encodes CDR1 DFQATT and CDR2 SNEGSKA (reference sequence). The CDR3 totals 16 residues. V trimming: 2 bases; J trimming: 3 bases; junction bases outside the gene matches: 5. The part of the CDR3 DNA that was read is TGCAGTGCTAGATCCTTAGCGGGAGGGGACACCGGGGAG. It yields the protein CSARSLAGGDTGE. The complete CDR3 reads CSARSLAGGDTGELFF.